Below, 2 T cell receptor beta chains from the same sample are listed, as sequenced in a study of vaccination effects on CD4 cells after COVID-19. Profiled with immunoSEQ multiplex PCR; TCRdb holds only in-frame clones, not every one. The sample records approximately 17,000 clones, 70% being singletons. Using viral peptide pools, the ViraFEST assay grew out antigen-specific CD4+ T cells prior to sequencing. After less than twelve days in culture, the CD4+ T cells were isolated. Each participant received a vaccine that was either BNT162b2 or mRNA-1273, given as two doses. The antigens of these receptors remain unknown. This specimen consisted of CD4+ T cells from PBMCs cultured with SARS-CoV-2 spike peptides, obtained after COVID-19 vaccination. Source of these receptors: a human donor who received a COVID-19 vaccine.

This clone was observed a handful of times. This chain connects TRBV15 to TRBJ1-5; possibly TRBD1 for D (5 bases). Trimming took 3 bases from V and 7 from J, leaving 10 bases between them. The CDR3 sequence is 13 residues long. Germline assignment: CDR1 LNHNV and CDR2 YYDKDF (reference sequence). In DNA form, the CDR3 reads TGTGCCACCAGCAGCCTCGGGGGGCAGCCCCAGCATTTT. Its translation is CATSSLGGQPQHF.

This chain uses TRBV23-1 with TRBJ1-2; D is unclear. TRBV23-1 is marked as an open reading frame, function uncertain. This CDR3 comprises 14 residues. V was clipped by 0 bases and J by 4 bases, with 9 bases between them. The CDR3 DNA is TGCGCCAGCAGTCAATCAGGTGCCCTCTATGGCTACACCTTC. This translates into CASSQSGALYGYTF.